These 31 T cell receptor beta chains were all obtained from the same sample, sequenced in a study of blood T cell repertoires in COVID-19. Method: immunoSEQ multiplex PCR; TCRdb's copy keeps in-frame clones and lacks some. The sample holds 150,000 to 200,000 clones; 80% to 90% are singletons and the top ten take about 10%. The source material was peripheral blood. These receptors came from a middle-aged woman with COVID-19, enrolled during active disease.

A single count supports this clone. The chain couples TRBV4-2 to TRBJ2-7, with 13 bases fitting TRBD2. Germline V gives CDR1 LGHNA, CDR2 YNFKEQ. Germline trimming cut 0 bases from V and 4 bases from J; bases unmatched to any gene: 6. This CDR3 region has 17 residues. The CDR3 DNA follows: TGTGCCAGCAGCCAAGAACCGGGACTAGCGGGGTCTTACGAGCAGTACTTC. Translation gives CASSQEPGLAGSYEQYF.

J is TRBJ1-6 and V is TRBV2; a possible D gene is TRBD1 (6 bases). This CDR3 comprises 14 residues. Between the trimmed V and J ends, which lost 4 bases and 7 bases, there was a span of 11 bases. Germline assignment: CDR1 SNHLY and CDR2 FYNNEI. The CDR3 here is CASSVGGRNSPLHF. DNA of the CDR3: TGTGCCAGCAGTGTGGGGGGGCGGAATTCACCCCTCCACTTT.

This chain uses TRBV19 with TRBJ2-5, with D perhaps TRBD1 (6 bases). This CDR3 contains 14 residues. CDR1 and CDR2 (germline): LNHDA, SQIVND (reference sequence). Trimming stripped 3 bases from V and 5 bases from J, with 13 bases between. CDR3 sequence: CASSMFWQGETQYF. In DNA form, the CDR3 reads TGTGCCAGTAGTATGTTCTGGCAGGGGGAGACCCAGTACTTC.

This clone showed up just once. The V call is TRBV19, the J call TRBJ2-3; 7 positions match TRBD2. Germline V lookup: CDR1 LNHDA, CDR2 SQIVND (reference sequence). Germline trimming cut 8 bases from V and 2 bases from J; bases unmatched to any gene: 7. The CDR3 length is 14 residues. The CDR3 loop is CASSWGGDTDTQYF. CDR3 nucleotide sequence: TGTGCCAGTTCGTGGGGGGGTGACACAGATACGCAGTATTTT.

The chain links TRBV6-1 to TRBJ1-5; unclear D gene. Trimming took off 0 bases at V and 1 base at J, with 10 bases between the two ends. Per germline, CDR1 MNHNS and CDR2 SASEGT. This CDR3 region has 16 residues. As DNA, the CDR3 is TGTGCCAGCAGTGAAGCGGTGGGGAGAAGCAATCAGCCCCAGCATTTT. Amino acid sequence: CASSEAVGRSNQPQHF.

V is TRBV19 and J is TRBJ1-3, with D perhaps matching TRBD1 (5 bases). V lost 6 bases to trimming and J lost 0 bases, with 12 bases between them. Germline assignment: CDR1 LNHDA and CDR2 SQIVND (reference sequence). The CDR3 is made up of 15 amino acids. CDR3 sequence (DNA): TGTGCCAGTAGGATCACACAGGACTCTGGAAACACCATATATTTT. This sequence encodes CASRITQDSGNTIYF.

This sequence joins TRBV6-5 and TRBJ2-3; D not resolved. The germline CDR1 and CDR2 sequences are MNHEY and SVGAGI. The ends were cut back, 7 bases at V and 0 bases at J, with 11 bases in the middle. This CDR3 comprises 14 residues. CDR3: CASKRIVSTDTQYF. The CDR3 coding sequence is TGTGCCAGCAAGAGGATAGTTAGCACAGATACGCAGTATTTT.

This chain connects TRBV6-6 to TRBJ1-1; no firm D call. The V gene's germline CDR1 is MNHNY and CDR2 SVGAGI (reference sequence). Trimming cost V 0 bases and J 4 bases, with 9 bases left between them. CDR3 size: 14 residues. The chain's CDR3 is CASSYSSVGTEAFF. CDR3 DNA: TGTGCCAGCAGTTACTCATCGGTCGGCACTGAAGCTTTCTTT.

The J gene is TRBJ1-1, the V gene TRBV6-5, with 10 bases lining up with TRBD1. CDR1 and CDR2 (germline): MNHEY, SVGAGI. The CDR3 has 13 residues. J gave up 4 bases and V 10 bases, and 6 bases lay outside the gene matches. DNA of the CDR3: TGTGCCACCCGGGGACAGGGGATCACTGAAGCTTTCTTT. This encodes CATRGQGITEAFF.

The V call is TRBV9, the J call TRBJ2-5; D is unresolved. Between the trimmed V and J ends, which lost 4 bases and 4 bases, there was a span of 8 bases. Germline V gene data show CDR1 as SGDLS and CDR2 as YYNGEE. The CDR3 runs 12 residues. As DNA, the CDR3 is TGTGCCAGCAGCCAACATGGAGAGACCCAGTACTTC. Translation: CASSQHGETQYF.

The rearrangement links TRBV6-5 to TRBJ2-1, with 11 bases lining up with TRBD2. CDR1 and CDR2 (germline): MNHEY, SVGAGI. The CDR3 extends over 14 amino acids. The V gene end was trimmed by 9 bases and the J gene end by 2 bases; junction bases not matched to a gene: 3. The CDR3 bases are TGTGCCAGTGGGACTAGCGGAACCTACAATGAGCAGTTCTTC. Encoded protein: CASGTSGTYNEQFF.

The chain links TRBV30 to TRBJ2-1; 9 nucleotides line up with TRBD2. Germline lookup yields CDR1 GTSNPN and CDR2 SVGIG (reference sequence). V shed 0 bases, J shed 8 bases, and the junction held 11 bases outside the gene matches. The CDR3 runs 16 residues. The CDR3 sequence is CAWSVQGTSLRDEQFF. In nucleotides, the CDR3 is TGTGCCTGGAGTGTACAGGGGACTAGCTTGAGGGATGAGCAGTTCTTC. Full variable domain (outside the CDR3, taken from reference TRBV30 and TRBJ2-1): SQTIHQWPATLVQPVGSPLSLECTVEGTSNPNLYWYRQAAGRGLQLLFYSVGIGQISSEVPQNLSASRPQDRQFILSSKKLLLSDSGFYLCAWSVQGTSLRDEQFFGPGTRLTVL.

The chain links TRBV27 to TRBJ2-6; D uncertain. Germline V gives CDR1 MNHEY, CDR2 SMNVEV (reference sequence). Trimming cost V 7 bases and J 4 bases, with 11 bases left between them. The CDR3 contains 14 residues. The CDR3 bases are TGTGCCAGCAAGTGGGCAGGCGGGGCCAACGTCCTGACTTTC. Amino acids: CASKWAGGANVLTF.

The rearrangement links TRBV5-1 to TRBJ2-1; the D gene is possibly TRBD2 (5 bases). The germline V gene encodes CDR1 SGHRS and CDR2 YFSETQ. Between the trimmed V and J ends, which lost 0 bases and 3 bases, there was a span of 10 bases. This CDR3 spans 15 amino acids. The CDR3 DNA follows: TGCGCCAGCAGCTTGGGACTAAGTTACTACAATGAGCAGTTCTTC. Translated, it gives CASSLGLSYYNEQFF. Together with reference TRBV5-1 and TRBJ2-1, the CDR3 gives the full variable domain: KAGVTQTPRYLIKTRGQQVTLSCSPISGHRSVSWYQQTPGQGLQFLFEYFSETQRNKGNFPGRFSGRQFSNSRSEMNVSTLELGDSALYLCASSLGLSYYNEQFFGPGTRLTVL.

V gene TRBV15 combines with J gene TRBJ2-6; 7 bases match TRBD1. Germline lookup yields CDR1 LNHNV and CDR2 YYDKDF (reference sequence). The CDR3 has 17 residues. V was pared by 5 bases and J by 2 bases, with 9 bases of the junction left unmatched. CDR3 in DNA: TGTGCCACCAGCTCACAGGGGCCCGAGGCTGGGGCCAACGTCCTGACTTTC. It encodes CATSSQGPEAGANVLTF.

The chain couples TRBV6-5 to TRBJ2-2; possibly TRBD1 for D (5 bases). CDR3 length: 12 amino acids. V shed 5 bases and J shed 6 bases, with 7 bases lying between them. Germline values: CDR1 MNHEY, CDR2 SVGAGI. The DNA for the CDR3 is TGTGCCAGCAGTCCAGGGTCCGGGGAGCTGTTTTTT. This codes for CASSPGSGELFF.

The chain recombines TRBV6-5 with TRBJ1-4, with 9 bases identical to TRBD1. CDR3 length: 16 amino acids. CDR1 is MNHEY and CDR2 is SVGAGI in the germline V gene. V gave up 4 bases and J gave up 3 bases; unmatched junction bases: 6. CDR3 in DNA: TGTGCCAGCAGTTCAACAGGGGGCTCAGCTAATGAAAAACTGTTTTTT. Residues: CASSSTGGSANEKLFF.

This clone occurred a few times. This chain joins TRBV7-6 and TRBJ1-1; perhaps TRBD1 as D (5 bases). The CDR3 is made up of 12 amino acids. CDR1 and CDR2 (germline): SGHVS, FNYEAQ. V lost 5 bases, J lost 11 bases, and 15 bases lay in between. The CDR3 sequence is CASSPMGGMAFF. The CDR3 DNA is TGTGCCAGCAGCCCCATGGGGGGGATGGCTTTCTTT.

This chain uses TRBV5-1 with TRBJ2-7, with a possible D match to TRBD2 (6 bases). Germline V lookup: CDR1 SGHRS, CDR2 YFSETQ. The CDR3 contains 14 residues. With 8 bases removed from V and 3 bases from J, the gap between germline ends came to 18 bases. The CDR3 reads CASSLGGVGYEQYF. CDR3 bases: TGCGCCAGTTCTTTGGGGGGAGTTGGCTACGAGCAGTACTTC.

The chain recombines TRBV7-2 with TRBJ2-7; TRBD1 might be the D (6 bases). Looked up from germline, CDR1 is SGHTA and CDR2 is FQGNSA. The CDR3 spans 13 residues. V was cut by 8 bases and J by 0 bases, with 11 bases left in between. In DNA, the CDR3 is TGTGCCAGCTTGCAGGGGCCCTCCTACGAGCAGTACTTC. This translates into CASLQGPSYEQYF.

The chain combines TRBV20-1 with TRBJ2-3, with no clear D. The V gene's germline CDR1 is DFQATT and CDR2 SNEGSKA (reference sequence). This CDR3 contains 15 residues. The ends were cut back, 3 bases at V and 2 bases at J, with 15 bases in the middle. The CDR3 region is CSASQRLGPTDTQYF. The CDR3 coding sequence is TGCAGTGCTAGTCAGCGTTTGGGTCCCACAGATACGCAGTATTTT.

This chain connects TRBV30 to TRBJ2-7; the D is unclear. CDR1 and CDR2 from the germline V gene are GTSNPN and SVGIG (reference sequence). V was shortened by 1 base and J by 3 bases, with 7 bases between the two germline ends. This CDR3 comprises 12 residues. This chain's CDR3 is CAWSDYNYEQYF. CDR3 bases: TGTGCCTGGAGTGACTATAACTACGAGCAGTACTTC.

This clone occurred a few times. This chain joins TRBV10-2 and TRBJ2-3; 9 positions match TRBD2. CDR1 WSHSY and CDR2 SAAADI come from the germline V gene. The CDR3 spans 14 residues. Germline trimming cut 5 bases from V and 2 bases from J; bases unmatched to any gene: 2. Here the CDR3 DNA reads TGCGCCAGCAGTTCTAGCGGGACCACAGATACGCAGTATTTT. Its protein product is CASSSSGTTDTQYF.

This clone was counted a few times. This sequence joins TRBV5-5 and TRBJ2-4; 9 bases align to TRBD1. Germline-derived CDR1 and CDR2 are SGHKS and YYEKEE (reference sequence). V lost 5 bases to trimming and J lost 8 bases; unmatched junction nucleotides: 11. The CDR3 extends over 15 amino acids. The CDR3 DNA sequence: TGTGCCAGCAGTAACCCCGGGACAGGGCTGGACATTCAGTACTTC. Its protein product is CASSNPGTGLDIQYF.

This sequence joins TRBV18 and TRBJ1-2; 8 nucleotides agree with TRBD1. The CDR3 is 15 amino acids. Germline V CDR1 and CDR2: KGHSH, LQKENI. V shed 3 bases and J 5 bases; nucleotides not matched to a gene: 8. CDR3 sequence: CASSPSQGQDYGYTF. CDR3 nucleotide sequence: TGTGCCAGCTCACCTTCTCAGGGACAGGATTATGGCTACACCTTC.

A single count supports this clone. The chain has TRBV27 and TRBJ1-2, with 8 bases lining up with TRBD1. Unmatched junction bases numbered 6, after V lost 5 bases and J lost 4 bases. This CDR3 is 14 amino acids long. Germline CDR1 and CDR2: MNHEY and SMNVEV (reference sequence). CDR3 protein: CASSPGQGLYGYTF. The CDR3 DNA follows: TGTGCCAGCAGTCCCGGACAGGGTCTCTATGGCTACACCTTC.

The chain carries TRBV4-1 and TRBJ2-1, with 11 bases that match TRBD2. The CDR3 spans 17 residues. The J segment lost 0 bases and the V segment lost 6 bases, leaving 7 bases of the junction unmatched. Per the germline V gene, CDR1 is MGHRA and CDR2 is YSYEKL. As DNA, the CDR3 is TGCGCCAGCAGACGTAATAGCGGGAGGGCCTCCTACAATGAGCAGTTCTTC. It specifies CASRRNSGRASYNEQFF.

This sequence joins TRBV4-1 and TRBJ1-2; D is ambiguous. The CDR3 sequence is 15 residues long. V lost 1 base and J 5 bases, leaving 14 bases between the germline ends. Germline values: CDR1 MGHRA, CDR2 YSYEKL. The CDR3 is CASSQAVSGLYGYTF. Here the CDR3 DNA reads TGCGCCAGCAGCCAAGCCGTTTCGGGTCTATATGGCTACACCTTC.

The sample holds one count of this clone. This rearrangement joins TRBV15 to TRBJ2-3; 7 bases are shared with TRBD1. Germline V CDR1 and CDR2: LNHNV, YYDKDF (reference sequence). This CDR3 is 15 amino acids long. Unmatched junction bases numbered 9, after V lost 0 bases and J lost 9 bases. CDR3 sequence (DNA): TGTGCCACCAGCAGAGAGTGGCGAGAGGGACAGACGCAGTATTTT. This gives the protein CATSREWREGQTQYF.

In this sample, this clone turned up once. The chain links TRBV21-1 to TRBJ2-4; TRBD2, the table's D call, lacks a check against the DNA. TRBV21-1 constitutes a pseudogene. This CDR3 is built from 18 residues. The CDR3 DNA follows: TGTGCCAGCAGCAAAGCGCTTTGTAGGGGACTAGCCAAAAACATTCAGTACTTC. Translated, it gives CASSKALCRGLAKNIQYF.

The rearrangement uses TRBV11-2 and TRBJ2-7, with unresolved D. From germline, CDR1 is SGHAT and CDR2 FQNNGV. The CDR3 runs to 15 residues. V lost 0 bases and J 2 bases, leaving 11 bases between the germline ends. The CDR3 nucleotides are TGTGCCAGCAGCTTAGACGAAACAGAGACCTACGAGCAGTACTTC. This sequence encodes CASSLDETETYEQYF. Variable domain in full (rest from reference TRBV11-2 and TRBJ2-7): EAGVAQSPRYKIIEKRQSVAFWCNPISGHATLYWYQQILGQGPKLLIQFQNNGVVDDSQLPKDRFSAERLKGVDSTLKIQPAKLEDSAVYLCASSLDETETYEQYFGPGTRLTVT.